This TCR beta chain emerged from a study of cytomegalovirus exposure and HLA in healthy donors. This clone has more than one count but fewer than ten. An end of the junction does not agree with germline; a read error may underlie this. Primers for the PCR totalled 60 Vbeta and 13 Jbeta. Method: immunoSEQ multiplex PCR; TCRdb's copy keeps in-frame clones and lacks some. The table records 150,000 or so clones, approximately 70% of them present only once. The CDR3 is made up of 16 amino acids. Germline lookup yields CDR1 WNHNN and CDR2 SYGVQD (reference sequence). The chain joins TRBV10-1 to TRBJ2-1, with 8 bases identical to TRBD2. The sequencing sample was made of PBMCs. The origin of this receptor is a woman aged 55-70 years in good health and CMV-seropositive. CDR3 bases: TGCGCCAGCAGTAAGTCTTCTAGCGGGCGCTACAATGAGCAGTTCTTC. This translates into CASSKSSSGRYNEQFF.